The 17 T cell receptor beta chains presented below share a single source sample, sequenced in a study of shared clonotypes between healthy human individuals. The table came from immunoSEQ multiplex PCR; TCRdb's copy has only in-frame clones and leaves some out. The repertoire holds roughly 2,500,000 clones, with approximately 93% as singletons. The sequencing sample was made of naive CD4+ T cells from PBMCs. Subset defined: CD45RA+ positively selected. Every receptor here comes from a man between 18 and 29 years old in good health. Some clones in this sample may be carry-over from other donors' samples.

This chain connects TRBV20-1 to TRBJ2-1, with 8 bases matching TRBD2. The CDR3 runs 11 residues. CDR1 is DFQATT and CDR2 is SNEGSKA in the germline V gene (reference sequence). CDR3 sequence reads: CTSPGGGEQFF. DNA for the CDR3: TGCACCTCGCCGGGGGGGGGTGAGCAGTTCTTC.

This rearrangement joins TRBV10-1 to TRBJ2-3; D is ambiguous. The CDR3 contains 19 residues. The germline gives CDR1 WNHNN, CDR2 SYGVQD (reference sequence). V dropped 6 bases and J dropped 1 base, with 26 bases sitting between them. The DNA for the CDR3 is TGCGCCAGCAGATATCCAATAGTGTTACACAAGTATCGCACAGATACGCAGTATTTT. Translating it yields CASRYPIVLHKYRTDTQYF.

The chain has TRBV29-1 and TRBJ2-5; no clear D. The V and J ends lost 6 bases and 1 base respectively, with 9 bases between them. The CDR3 consists of 12 residues. Germline CDR1 SQVTM, CDR2 ANQGSEA. CDR3 region: CSVTGLQETQYF. The CDR3 DNA follows: TGCAGCGTCACCGGGCTCCAAGAGACCCAGTACTTC.

This chain links TRBV28 with TRBJ1-3; D not resolved. Germline assignment: CDR1 MDHEN and CDR2 SYDVKM. The V end lost 1 base, the J end lost 0 bases, and 10 bases lay between the germline ends. This CDR3 comprises 16 residues. CDR3 coding DNA: TGTGCCAGCAGTTTATTACAGTCCACCTCTGGAAACACCATATATTTT. This encodes CASSLLQSTSGNTIYF. The whole variable domain, filled in from reference TRBV28 and TRBJ1-3, reads DVKVTQSSRYLVKRTGEKVFLECVQDMDHENMFWYRQDPGLGLRLIYFSYDVKMKEKGDIPEGYSVSREKKERFSLILESASTNQTSMYLCASSLLQSTSGNTIYFGEGSWLTVV.

The chain links TRBV19 to TRBJ2-1, with TRBD1 matching 8 bases. Germline V gives CDR1 LNHDA, CDR2 SQIVND (reference sequence). J gave up 4 bases and V 2 bases, and 7 bases lay outside the gene matches. The CDR3 spans 16 residues. The CDR3 protein is CASSIFTGTGYNEQFF. The CDR3 region has the DNA TGTGCCAGTAGTATATTTACGGGGACAGGATACAATGAGCAGTTCTTC.

This chain connects TRBV28 to TRBJ2-7; the D gene is possibly TRBD1 (6 bases). CDR1 and CDR2 (germline): MDHEN, SYDVKM. The V gene lost 6 bases and the J gene lost 5 bases, with 17 bases spanning the gap. The CDR3 has 14 amino acids. In nucleotides, the CDR3 is TGTGCCAGCAGGTGGGTACAGGGTTCCCACGAGCAGTACTTC. It translates to CASRWVQGSHEQYF.

The chain uses TRBV25-1 and TRBJ1-1; D is possibly TRBD1 (6 bases). With 3 bases removed from V and 4 bases from J, the gap between germline ends came to 15 bases. Germline V gene data show CDR1 as MGHDK and CDR2 as SYGVNS. The CDR3 loop spans 15 amino acids. The DNA for the CDR3 is TGTGCCAGCAGTGATCGGGGGGCAAAAGTCACTGAAGCTTTCTTT. Protein sequence: CASSDRGAKVTEAFF.

The V call is TRBV4-3, the J call TRBJ2-3, with TRBD2 identical over 14 bases. V lost 1 base to trimming and J lost 4 bases; unmatched junction nucleotides: 4. Looked up from germline, CDR1 is LGHNA and CDR2 is YSLEER. This CDR3 has 17 residues. CDR3 amino acids: CASSQVTSGRAADTQYF. CDR3 nucleotide sequence: TGCGCCAGCAGCCAAGTGACTAGCGGGAGGGCCGCAGATACGCAGTATTTT.

V and J are TRBV29-1 and TRBJ2-1; D could derive from TRBD1 or TRBD2 (5 bases each). The V gene's germline CDR1 is SQVTM and CDR2 ANQGSEA. CDR3 length equals 14 residues. V lost 4 bases, J lost 10 bases, and 20 bases lay in between. CDR3 nucleotide sequence: TGCAGCGTTGTAATAGCCCAGAGTTGGGGGGAGCAGTTCTTC. Amino acid sequence: CSVVIAQSWGEQFF.

The V gene is TRBV7-3, the J gene TRBJ2-3; D unclear. The ends were cut back, 5 bases at V and 4 bases at J, with 10 bases in the middle. The CDR3 totals 13 residues. CDR1 is SGHTA, CDR2 FQGTGA, per germline. The CDR3 region is CASSNGQSDTQYF. CDR3 DNA sequence: TGTGCCAGCAGCAACGGGCAGTCAGATACGCAGTATTTT. Full variable domain (rest looked up from reference TRBV7-3 and TRBJ2-3): GAGVSQTPSNKVTEKGKYVELRCDPISGHTALYWYRQSLGQGPEFLIYFQGTGAADDSGLPNDRFFAVRPEGSVSTLKIQRTERGDSAVYLCASSNGQSDTQYFGPGTRLTVL.

This rearrangement joins TRBV5-1 to TRBJ1-4; D possibly corresponds to TRBD1 (5 bases). V was trimmed by 4 bases and J by 8 bases, leaving 18 bases between them. Germline CDR1 is SGHRS and CDR2 is YFSETQ. CDR3 length equals 15 residues. CDR3 DNA: TGCGCCAGCAGCCTCCTGAGGGGATCAGACGAAAAACTGTTTTTT. Its translation is CASSLLRGSDEKLFF.

The J gene is TRBJ2-7, the V gene TRBV5-1, with a possible D match to TRBD2 (5 bases). V lost 4 bases, J lost 7 bases, and 30 bases lay in between. The germline gives CDR1 SGHRS, CDR2 YFSETQ. This CDR3 is built from 18 residues. CDR3 DNA sequence: TGCGCCAGCAGCCCCCGGTTGTTGAGGGAGCGGACGGCGAAGGAGCAGTACTTC. It specifies CASSPRLLRERTAKEQYF.

The J gene is TRBJ1-4, the V gene TRBV6-1; 9 positions agree with TRBD1. CDR1 and CDR2 from the germline V gene are MNHNS and SASEGT. This CDR3 comprises 15 residues. Trimming at V came to 4 bases and at J to 5 bases, leaving 5 bases not matched to a gene. The CDR3 protein is CASSGRDRVNEKLFF. CDR3 bases: TGTGCCAGCAGTGGTCGGGACAGGGTAAATGAAAAACTGTTTTTT.

The genes are TRBV6-5 and TRBJ2-3, with unresolved D. The V end was cut by 2 bases, the J end by 4 bases, with 13 bases between. CDR1 and CDR2 (germline): MNHEY, SVGAGI. The CDR3 contains 15 residues. The CDR3 bases are TGTGCCAGCAGTTACGAAGGTAGTAGTCCAGATACGCAGTATTTT. Encoded protein: CASSYEGSSPDTQYF.

This sequence joins TRBV7-2 and TRBJ2-1, with D perhaps TRBD2 (6 bases). The germline V gene encodes CDR1 SGHTA and CDR2 FQGNSA. The CDR3 covers 15 residues. Trimming shortened V by 1 base and J by 3 bases, and 10 bases separated the two germline ends. CDR3 region: CASSLGRAYYNEQFF. In DNA, the CDR3 is TGTGCCAGCAGCTTAGGGAGGGCCTACTACAATGAGCAGTTCTTC.

The chain uses TRBV5-1 and TRBJ2-5; a weak D match, TRBD2 (6 bases). This CDR3 spans 15 amino acids. Trimming cost V 0 bases and J 1 base, with 10 bases left between them. CDR1 is SGHRS, CDR2 YFSETQ, per germline. The CDR3 nucleotides read TGCGCCAGCAGCTTGGAGGGCGGGACCCAAGAGACCCAGTACTTC. Residues: CASSLEGGTQETQYF.

The gene calls are TRBV28 and TRBJ2-1; D perhaps matches TRBD1 (5 bases). The germline V gene encodes CDR1 MDHEN and CDR2 SYDVKM. CDR3 length: 11 amino acids. Between the trimmed V and J ends, which lost 11 bases and 14 bases, there was a span of 19 bases. CDR3: CASDDTKGKFF. DNA of the CDR3: TGTGCCTCTGACGACACGAAGGGGAAGTTCTTC.